This T cell receptor beta chain was sequenced during a study of control samples from healthy donors and cancer patients. This clone was detected once. The CDR3 loop spans 15 amino acids. The trim removed 5 bases at V and 5 bases at J, leaving 6 bases unmatched. CDR1 is MGHRA and CDR2 is YSYEKL in the germline V gene. Clones were sequenced by immunoSEQ multiplex PCR, and TCRdb holds only the in-frame ones, with some missing. In the table there are 150,000 to 180,000 clones, 90% to 95% of which are singletons. Sequencing input: blood. The origin of this receptor is a man aged 40-49 years in good health. J is TRBJ1-5 and V is TRBV4-1; 10 bases fit TRBD1. The CDR3 protein is CASSVRQGADQPQHF. The CDR3 bases are TGCGCCAGCAGCGTCAGACAGGGGGCGGATCAGCCCCAGCATTTT.